This T cell receptor beta chain derives from a study of human T cells and chemical hapten exposure. In germline, CDR1 is LGHDT, CDR2 YNNKEL (reference sequence). CDR3 length: 15 amino acids. Within the library, unique molecular identifiers were attached to each individual cDNA molecule. TCRdb redid the calling of the 5' RACE reads with MiXCR, one entry per CDR3 protein. The sample lists tens of thousands of distinct CDR3 sequences, around a sixth occurring once. Unfractionated whole blood yielded the extracted total RNA. Worth noting for this clonotype: Being one base from a much bigger clone, this may be a read error.

V and J are TRBV3-1 and TRBJ1-5; D is unclear. This sequence originates from a female donor in good health. CDR3 amino acids: CASSQDGIRDQPQNF. The CDR3 nucleotides are TGTGCCAGCAGCCAAGATGGAATTAGGGATCAGCCCCAGAATTTT. The variable domain in full, with the rest retrieved from reference TRBV3-1 and TRBJ1-5, is DTAVSQTPKYLVTQMGNDKSIKCEQNLGHDTMYWYKQDSKKFLKIMFSYNNKELIINETVPNRFSPKSPDKAHLNLHINSLELGDSAVYFCASSQDGIRDQPQNFGDGTRLSIL.